This T cell receptor beta chain was sequenced during a study of cytomegalovirus exposure and HLA in healthy donors. Findings of the study overall: Earlier findings revealed that most TCR beta V segments proved productive either about 90% or about 30% of the time. Many donors carried some public TCRs, although rarity characterized most TCR sequences. Sequences of the TCR beta chain were said to predict the HLA-A and HLA-B alleles of most subjects accurately.

V was trimmed by 2 bases and J by 5 bases, leaving 15 bases between them. The CDR3 is 16 amino acids. CDR1 and CDR2 (germline): MNHEY, SMNVEV (reference sequence). Of note for this clone: The antigen remains undetermined.

Vbeta (60) and Jbeta (13) primers were used in the PCR. As originally analysed: The count from a later analysis was tens of millions of unique TCR beta chains, approximately 9.9 million of them shared. The protocol was immunoSEQ multiplex PCR, while the TCRdb copy is restricted to in-frame clones and leaves out a portion. V and J calls and clone size are those listed in that table; D and trimming were worked out from the DNA. The repertoire holds about 210,000 clones, with over 75% as singletons. Sequencing was carried out using PBMCs. V and J are TRBV27 and TRBJ2-2; tentatively, D is TRBD1 (5 bases). This TCR derives from a male donor in good health and CMV-seronegative. For the CDR3, the DNA is TGTGCCAGCAGTTTAGGGGCAGGCGTTCGGACCGGGGAGCTGTTTTTT. This codes for CASSLGAGVRTGELFF.